This T cell receptor (beta chain) was recorded in a study of cytomegalovirus exposure and HLA in healthy donors. With 3 bases removed from V and 12 bases from J, the gap between germline ends came to 13 bases. Germline values: CDR1 SGHDT, CDR2 YYEEEE. The CDR3 covers 13 residues. In the PCR, 60 Vbeta and 13 Jbeta primers were used. Some clones are missing from TCRdb's copy, which holds only in-frame ones; the method was immunoSEQ multiplex PCR. The data contain roughly 100,000 clones, roughly 80% of them singletons. Sequencing used PBMCs. The rearrangement uses TRBV5-6 and TRBJ1-6; no definite D call. The receptor was isolated from a man aged 35 to 55 in good health and CMV-seronegative. The CDR3 region has the DNA TGTGCCAGCAGCTGGGTGGGCGGGAAACCCCTCCACTTT. Encoded protein: CASSWVGGKPLHF. Complete variable domain (other parts from reference TRBV5-6 and TRBJ1-6): DAGVTQSPTHLIKTRGQQVTLRCSPKSGHDTVSWYQQALGQGPQFIFQYYEEEERQRGNFPDRFSGHQFPNYSSELNVNALLLGDSALYLCASSWVGGKPLHFGNGTRLTVT.